This T cell receptor (beta chain) is drawn from a study of OX40 agonist ivuxolimab in advanced cancers. Study in general: Ivuxolimab, an agonist antibody against OX40 (CD134), was given to patients. Allowance was made for prior anti-PD-1, anti-PD-L1 or anti-CTLA-4 therapy, and roughly 39% had some. The study's findings and limits: Normalized T-cell clonal expansion was also low in some nonresponders.

TCRdb keeps only in-frame clones here, not all; method: immunoSEQ multiplex PCR. The sample carries about 70,000 clones, 87% recorded once. Notes on this clone: Antigen unknown.

Germline V gene sequence: CDR1 SGHRS, CDR2 YFSETQ. The J segment lost 5 bases and the V segment lost 4 bases, leaving 7 bases of the junction unmatched. This CDR3 is built from 15 residues. Autoimmune disease history or systemic immunosuppression led to patients being barred. This specimen was CD4+ or CD8+ T cells sorted from blood, taken in a trial of the OX40 agonist ivuxolimab. The rearrangement joins TRBV5-1 to TRBJ2-5; 11 bases are shared with TRBD1. This TCR was sampled from an adult with an advanced solid tumor such as melanoma, head and neck, liver or kidney cancer. The CDR3 sequence is CASSGQGARHETQYF. The CDR3 nucleotides read TGCGCCAGCAGCGGACAGGGGGCGCGTCACGAGACCCAGTACTTC.